The 9 T cell receptor beta chains below were found in one sample sequenced in a study of naive CD8 T cells in extremely preterm neonates. Cord blood came from elective full-term cesareans at about 35-41 weeks without labor or membrane rupture. Only in-frame clones appear in the TCRdb table, and some are missing; sequencing was by immunoSEQ multiplex PCR. The table records around 6,000 clones, about 98% of them present only once. Sequencing was done on a sample of naive CD8+ T cells from cord blood. These receptor sequences come from a newborn in good health.

This clone was seen once. The rearrangement joins TRBV4-1 to TRBJ2-5; 7 positions match TRBD2. The J segment lost 2 bases and the V segment lost 6 bases, leaving 6 bases of the junction unmatched. Germline V lookup: CDR1 MGHRA, CDR2 YSYEKL. This CDR3 is built from 14 residues. The CDR3 is CASSETSLQETQYF. The CDR3 DNA reads as TGCGCCAGCAGTGAGACTAGCCTGCAAGAGACCCAGTACTTC.

The chain combines TRBV23-1 with TRBJ1-2; possible D gene TRBD1, 6 bases. TRBV23-1 is an ORF, and what it does is uncertain. This CDR3 spans 15 amino acids. The V end lost 1 base, the J end lost 0 bases, and 9 bases lay between the germline ends. This CDR3 reads CASSQYRQANYGYTF. The CDR3 bases are TGCGCCAGCAGTCAATATAGACAGGCTAACTATGGCTACACCTTC.

This chain links TRBV11-2 with TRBJ2-5; weak D call: TRBD1 (6 bases). The ends were cut back, 6 bases at V and 8 bases at J, with 10 bases in the middle. The V gene's germline CDR1 is SGHAT and CDR2 FQNNGV. This CDR3 contains 11 residues. The CDR3 region is CASSPGGTQYF. The CDR3 bases are TGTGCCAGCAGTCCTGGGGGCACCCAGTACTTC.

V and J are TRBV4-1 and TRBJ1-6, with a tentative D call TRBD1 (5 bases). V lost 4 bases and J 5 bases, leaving 15 bases between the germline ends. The CDR3 extends over 16 amino acids. Germline V lookup: CDR1 MGHRA, CDR2 YSYEKL. The DNA for the CDR3 is TGCGCCAGCAGCCGTTTTGGGACGGGAGATAATTCACCCCTCCACTTT. This sequence encodes CASSRFGTGDNSPLHF.

This sequence joins TRBV9 and TRBJ2-3; TRBD2 agrees at 12 bases. V lost 4 bases, J lost 6 bases, and 6 bases stayed unmatched. There are 15 residues in the CDR3. Germline lookup yields CDR1 SGDLS and CDR2 YYNGEE. CDR3 nucleotides: TGTGCCAGCAGCTCTAGCGGGGGGGCGATGGATACGCAGTATTTT. It specifies CASSSSGGAMDTQYF. Full variable domain (remainder filled in from reference TRBV9 and TRBJ2-3): DSGVTQTPKHLITATGQRVTLRCSPRSGDLSVYWYQQSLDQGLQFLIQYYNGEERAKGNILERFSAQQFPDLHSELNLSSLELGDSALYFCASSSSGGAMDTQYFGPGTRLTVL.

This chain connects TRBV9 to TRBJ2-3, with 7 bases that match TRBD2. CDR1 and CDR2 (germline): SGDLS, YYNGEE. J lost 3 bases, V lost 2 bases, and 3 bases had no gene match. The CDR3 has 14 amino acids. CDR3 nucleotides: TGTGCCAGCAGCGTCGTTAGCGGGACAGATACGCAGTATTTT. Translation: CASSVVSGTDTQYF.

This rearrangement joins TRBV4-1 to TRBJ1-2; 8 bases map to TRBD1. Germline CDR1 is MGHRA and CDR2 is YSYEKL. The CDR3 has 14 residues. V dropped 1 base and J dropped 6; count of bases not matched to a gene: 4. CDR3 sequence: CASSQVPQGDGYTF. The CDR3 coding sequence is TGCGCCAGCAGCCAAGTACCACAGGGGGATGGCTACACCTTC.

This clone was recorded only once. The chain is built from TRBV30 and TRBJ1-1, with D unclear. The CDR3 extends over 15 amino acids. V gave up 4 bases and J gave up 0 bases, with 15 bases separating them. Germline CDR1 and CDR2: GTSNPN and SVGIG (reference sequence). CDR3 residues: CAWKEGYIMNTEAFF. The DNA for the CDR3 is TGTGCCTGGAAAGAGGGTTACATAATGAACACTGAAGCTTTCTTT.

The rearrangement uses TRBV13 and TRBJ1-3; D might be TRBD1 (5 bases). The CDR3 covers 15 residues. In germline, CDR1 is PRHDT, CDR2 FYEKMQ (reference sequence). V was pared by 4 bases and J by 0 bases, with 10 bases between. The CDR3 here is CASSSTDLSGNTIYF. The CDR3 DNA sequence: TGTGCCAGCAGCTCGACAGATCTCTCTGGAAACACCATATATTTT.